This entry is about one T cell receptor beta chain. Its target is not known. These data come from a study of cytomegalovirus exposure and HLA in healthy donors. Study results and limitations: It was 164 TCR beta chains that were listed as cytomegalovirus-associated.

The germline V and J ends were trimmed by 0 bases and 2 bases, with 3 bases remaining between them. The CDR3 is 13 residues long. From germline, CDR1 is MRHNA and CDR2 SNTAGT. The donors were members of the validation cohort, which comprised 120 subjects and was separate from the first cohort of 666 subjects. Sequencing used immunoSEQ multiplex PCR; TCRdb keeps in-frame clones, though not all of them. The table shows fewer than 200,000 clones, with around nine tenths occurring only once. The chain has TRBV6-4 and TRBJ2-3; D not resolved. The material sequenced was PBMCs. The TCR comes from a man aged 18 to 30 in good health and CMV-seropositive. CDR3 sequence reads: CASSDSYTDTQYF. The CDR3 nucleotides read TGTGCCAGCAGTGACTCTTACACAGATACGCAGTATTTT.